These 23 T cell receptor beta chains originate from one sample sequenced in a study of human T cells and chemical hapten exposure (dated by TCRdb to the early 2020s). Library construction relied on RACE. Sequenced on a NextSeq 500. TCRdb reworked the public reads: Q25 trimming with fastp, MiXCR clone assembly, productive beta chains retained. Entries are consolidated by CDR3 protein sequence, retaining the most common genes and DNA. The sample table shows some 190,000 distinct CDR3 sequences, and more than 20% are seen once. Less than 7% of the sample is held by the ten biggest clonotypes. The time point label of this sample denotes: patch test 1, 2 weeks after DPC sensitization. In light of the paper, this sample's treatment or condition label describes: therapeutic diphenylcyclopropenone sensitization with weekly scalp DPC. Sequenced here: whole blood, sampled in connection with sensitization to the hapten diphenylcyclopropenone (DPC). All receptors come from a woman in her forties or fifties with alopecia areata. Some clones in this sample may be carry-over from other donors' samples.

This clonotype showed up just a few times. This rearrangement joins TRBV20-1 to TRBJ1-2; TRBD1 is a possible D gene (6 bases). The V and J ends lost 3 bases and 9 bases respectively, with 17 bases between them. Germline CDR1 and CDR2: DFQATT and SNEGSKA (reference sequence). The CDR3 loop spans 13 amino acids. CDR3 nucleotides: TGCAGTGCTAGGAGGGAGGGGGTTGATCGCTACACCTTC. Its translation: CSARREGVDRYTF.

This rearrangement joins TRBV5-1 to TRBJ2-7; D gene uncertain. Between the trimmed V and J ends, which lost 0 bases and 2 bases, there was a span of 9 bases. Looked up from germline, CDR1 is SGHRS and CDR2 is YFSETQ. This CDR3 is built from 14 residues. DNA of the CDR3: TGCGCCAGCAGCTTGGCCAGATGGGCCTACGAGCAGTACTTC. Protein product: CASSLARWAYEQYF.

A few counts support this clonotype. In nucleotides, the CDR3 is TGCAGTGCTATACCGGGAGACATTCAGTACTTC. Protein: CSAIPGDIQYF. The chain is built from TRBV20-1 and TRBJ2-4, with D perhaps TRBD2 (6 bases). Germline-derived CDR1 and CDR2 are DFQATT and SNEGSKA (reference sequence). The V end lost 4 bases, the J end lost 8 bases, and 9 bases lay between the germline ends. The CDR3 contains 11 residues.

A few counts support this clonotype. V is TRBV5-6 and J is TRBJ2-1, with TRBD2 matching 12 bases. Germline loops: CDR1 SGHDT, CDR2 YYEEEE. The junction had 14 bases not matched to a gene; V was cut back by 1 base and J by 6 bases. There are 19 residues in the CDR3. The CDR3 bases are TGTGCCAGCAGCTTGCTGCTAGCGGGAGGGCAAAGCCTAGGCAATGAGCAGTTCTTC. It translates to CASSLLLAGGQSLGNEQFF.

The V call is TRBV29-1, the J call TRBJ1-4; 9 nucleotides agree with TRBD1. After removal of 6 bases from V and 8 bases from J, the junction contained 7 bases not matched to a gene. From germline, CDR1 is SQVTM and CDR2 ANQGSEA. The CDR3 runs to 13 residues. The CDR3 spells CSVSTGGSEKLFF. The CDR3 nucleotides are TGCAGCGTATCGACAGGGGGTAGCGAAAAACTGTTTTTT.

As DNA, the CDR3 is TGTGCCAGCAAATACTGGTCGTTCTCCTACGAGCAGTACTTC. This sequence encodes CASKYWSFSYEQYF. V is TRBV27 and J is TRBJ2-7; D call uncertain. This CDR3 region has 14 residues. The V gene lost 7 bases and the J gene lost 0 bases, with 13 bases spanning the gap. Germline values: CDR1 MNHEY, CDR2 SMNVEV (reference sequence).

This clonotype showed up just a few times. The chain's CDR3 is CASSPGHIGTDTQYF. The DNA of the CDR3 is TGCGCCAGCAGCCCTGGACATATCGGCACAGATACGCAGTATTTT. V is TRBV5-1 and J is TRBJ2-3; a weak D match, TRBD1 (5 bases). This CDR3 contains 15 residues. Trimming cost V 4 bases and J 1 base, with 13 bases left between them. Germline CDR1 reads SGHRS; CDR2 reads YFSETQ.

This clonotype was recorded at least ten times. The rearrangement links TRBV6-1 to TRBJ1-5; D remains unclear. The V gene's germline CDR1 is MNHNS and CDR2 SASEGT. Trimming left V 0 bases short and J 3 bases short, with 6 bases between. The CDR3 is made up of 14 amino acids. The CDR3 nucleotides are TGTGCCAGCAGTGAAGCACCCGACAATCAGCCCCAGCATTTT. Residues: CASSEAPDNQPQHF.

The V gene is TRBV7-6, the J gene TRBJ1-3; D might be TRBD1 (5 bases). With 3 bases removed from V and 8 bases from J, the gap between germline ends came to 14 bases. Looked up from germline, CDR1 is SGHVS and CDR2 is FNYEAQ. The length of the CDR3 is 14 residues. In DNA, the CDR3 is TGTGCCAGCAGCTTTGGAGGGGTTGAGGACACCATATATTTT. Translated, it gives CASSFGGVEDTIYF.

The rearrangement joins TRBV7-6 to TRBJ1-2, with 9 positions matching TRBD1. The germline V gene has CDR1 SGHVS and CDR2 FNYEAQ. The CDR3 has 18 residues. V was pared by 0 bases and J by 6 bases, with 14 bases of the junction left unmatched. CDR3 sequence reads: CASSLAKIVGQGINGYTF. CDR3 DNA sequence: TGTGCCAGCAGCTTAGCGAAAATTGTCGGACAGGGGATCAATGGCTACACCTTC.

This clonotype was seen more than once but under ten times. J is TRBJ2-3 and V is TRBV11-2; TRBD2 matches 7 bases. V shed 1 base and J 4 bases; nucleotides not matched to a gene: 5. This CDR3 comprises 15 residues. CDR1 is SGHAT and CDR2 is FQNNGV in the germline V gene. In DNA form, the CDR3 reads TGTGCCAGCAGCTTAGTACTGGGGGGGTCAGATACGCAGTATTTT. Amino acids: CASSLVLGGSDTQYF.

This chain connects TRBV11-2 to TRBJ1-1; D gene uncertain. With 3 bases removed from V and 0 bases from J, the gap between germline ends came to 8 bases. CDR3 size: 14 residues. CDR1 is SGHAT and CDR2 is FQNNGV in the germline V gene. The CDR3 coding sequence is TGTGCCAGCAGCTTGTACAGCTTGAACACTGAAGCTTTCTTT. Translation: CASSLYSLNTEAFF. Looking up the rest from reference TRBV11-2 and TRBJ1-1 gives the full variable domain: EAGVAQSPRYKIIEKRQSVAFWCNPISGHATLYWYQQILGQGPKLLIQFQNNGVVDDSQLPKDRFSAERLKGVDSTLKIQPAKLEDSAVYLCASSLYSLNTEAFFGQGTRLTVV.

The rearrangement joins TRBV7-9 to TRBJ1-4, with D possibly matching TRBD1 (6 bases). The V gene lost 5 bases and the J gene lost 4 bases, with 11 bases spanning the gap. The V gene's germline CDR1 is SEHNR and CDR2 FQNEAQ (reference sequence). The CDR3 is made up of 14 amino acids. The chain's CDR3 is CASSAQGVNEKLFF. The CDR3 DNA sequence: TGTGCCAGCAGCGCACAGGGCGTTAATGAAAAACTGTTTTTT.

The chain uses TRBV29-1 and TRBJ2-5, with 7 positions matching TRBD1. CDR3 length: 13 residues. Germline CDR1 reads SQVTM; CDR2 reads ANQGSEA. V shed 7 bases and J 1 base; nucleotides not matched to a gene: 6. In DNA form, the CDR3 reads TGCAGCGCTCCCGACAGGGTCCAAGAGACCCAGTACTTC. Translated, it gives CSAPDRVQETQYF.

Only a few counts were recorded for this clonotype. The chain uses TRBV18 and TRBJ1-1; perhaps TRBD1 as D (5 bases). CDR1 and CDR2 from the germline V gene are KGHSH and LQKENI. This CDR3 has 17 residues. The V end lost 6 bases, the J end lost 3 bases, and 23 bases lay between the germline ends. CDR3 loop: CASSLNPGPLRDTEAFF. CDR3 bases: TGTGCCAGCTCGCTAAATCCGGGGCCTTTAAGGGACACTGAAGCTTTCTTT.

This clonotype was observed a few times. The genes are TRBV7-9 and TRBJ1-2; TRBD1 matches at 9 bases. Germline trimming cut 5 bases from V and 8 bases from J; bases unmatched to any gene: 6. Per germline, CDR1 SEHNR and CDR2 FQNEAQ (reference sequence). The CDR3 contains 13 residues. The CDR3 loop reads CASSPDRGLGYTF. CDR3 nucleotide sequence: TGTGCCAGCAGCCCAGACAGGGGGTTGGGCTACACCTTC.

This clonotype was observed a single time. The V call is TRBV10-3, the J call TRBJ2-5; the D gene is possibly TRBD1 (6 bases). In germline, CDR1 is ENHRY, CDR2 SYGVKD. Between the trimmed V and J ends, which lost 6 bases and 4 bases, there was a span of 15 bases. There are 14 residues in the CDR3. CDR3 sequence: CAIRETGGPETQYF. CDR3 DNA sequence: TGTGCCATCAGAGAGACTGGGGGCCCAGAGACCCAGTACTTC.

This clonotype was observed many times. The J gene is TRBJ2-1, the V gene TRBV13, with D tentatively TRBD1 (6 bases). Germline loops: CDR1 PRHDT, CDR2 FYEKMQ (reference sequence). This CDR3 contains 15 residues. With 5 bases removed from V and 6 bases from J, the gap between germline ends came to 17 bases. The DNA for the CDR3 is TGTGCCAGCAGCGGAGCCGGGACACCCCGCAATGAGCAGTTCTTC. Translated: CASSGAGTPRNEQFF. Full variable domain (missing parts from reference TRBV13 and TRBJ2-1): AAGVIQSPRHLIKEKRETATLKCYPIPRHDTVYWYQQGPGQDPQFLISFYEKMQSDKGSIPDRFSAQQFSDYHSELNMSSLELGDSALYFCASSGAGTPRNEQFFGPGTRLTVL.

This clonotype was counted a few times. The rearrangement links TRBV11-1 to TRBJ2-1, with 8 nucleotides matching TRBD2. Germline trimming cut 5 bases from V and 1 base from J; bases unmatched to any gene: 13. This CDR3 comprises 18 residues. Germline V gene data show CDR1 as SGHAT and CDR2 as FQDESV (reference sequence). The DNA for the CDR3 is TGTGCCAGCAGCCCCCATGCGGGGGGTGAACTTTCCTACAATGAGCAGTTCTTC. It translates to CASSPHAGGELSYNEQFF.

The table lists this clonotype with a few counts. The chain recombines TRBV5-1 with TRBJ2-1; D tentatively fits TRBD1 or TRBD2 (5 bases each). V dropped 0 bases and J dropped 0 bases, with 25 bases sitting between them. CDR1 and CDR2 from the germline V gene are SGHRS and YFSETQ. CDR3 length: 21 amino acids. CDR3 region: CASSLAVGTSELRSSYNEQFF. The CDR3 DNA is TGCGCCAGCAGCTTGGCCGTAGGGACCTCCGAATTAAGGAGCTCCTACAATGAGCAGTTCTTC.

This clonotype was found a few times. This sequence joins TRBV27 and TRBJ1-2; D gene ambiguous. The CDR3 has 14 amino acids. Trimming stripped 3 bases from V and 2 bases from J, with 10 bases between. Germline V lookup: CDR1 MNHEY, CDR2 SMNVEV (reference sequence). In DNA form, the CDR3 reads TGTGCCAGCAGTTTCCCCGACATCAACTATGGCTACACCTTC. Protein product: CASSFPDINYGYTF.

This rearrangement joins TRBV7-9 to TRBJ2-1, with D perhaps TRBD2 (6 bases). Trimming stripped 1 base from V and 0 bases from J, with 10 bases between. In germline, CDR1 is SEHNR, CDR2 FQNEAQ (reference sequence). There are 16 residues in the CDR3. The CDR3 spells CASSLVSGPSYNEQFF. The CDR3 region has the DNA TGTGCCAGCAGCTTAGTTAGCGGACCCTCCTACAATGAGCAGTTCTTC.

The chain carries TRBV15 and TRBJ1-3; a possible D gene is TRBD1 (5 bases). In germline, CDR1 is LNHNV, CDR2 YYDKDF (reference sequence). This CDR3 is built from 15 residues. The ends were cut back, 0 bases at V and 2 bases at J, with 8 bases in the middle. CDR3 sequence (DNA): TGTGCCACCAGCAGAGATTGGGGGGCTGGAAACACCATATATTTT. As protein: CATSRDWGAGNTIYF.